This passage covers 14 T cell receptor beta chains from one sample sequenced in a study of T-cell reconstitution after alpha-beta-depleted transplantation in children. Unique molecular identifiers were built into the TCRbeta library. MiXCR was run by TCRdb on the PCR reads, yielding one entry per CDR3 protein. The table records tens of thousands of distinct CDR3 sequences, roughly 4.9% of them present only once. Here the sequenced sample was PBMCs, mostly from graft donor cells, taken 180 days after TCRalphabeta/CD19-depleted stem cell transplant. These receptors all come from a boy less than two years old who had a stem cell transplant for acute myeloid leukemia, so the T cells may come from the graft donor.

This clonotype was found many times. The CDR3 here is CASSSSIDRGRGETQYF. In DNA, the CDR3 is TGTGCCAGCAGCTCCTCTATCGACAGGGGGAGGGGAGAGACCCAGTACTTC. The chain recombines TRBV5-5 with TRBJ2-5, with 9 bases that match TRBD1. The length of the CDR3 is 17 residues. Per germline, CDR1 SGHKS and CDR2 YYEKEE (reference sequence). Trimming at V came to 3 bases and at J to 4 bases, leaving 13 bases not matched to a gene.

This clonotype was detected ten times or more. CDR3 residues: CASSQVGGGGTDTQYF. As DNA, the CDR3 is TGTGCCAGCAGCCAAGTAGGTGGGGGCGGCACAGATACGCAGTATTTT. The rearrangement uses TRBV4-2 and TRBJ2-3, with D maybe TRBD1 (6 bases). The CDR3 has 16 amino acids. V shed 1 base and J shed 1 base, with 12 bases lying between them. Germline CDR1 and CDR2: LGHNA and YNFKEQ.

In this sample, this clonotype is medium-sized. CDR3 amino acids: CASSQGTGGSSEQFF. The CDR3 region has the DNA TGCGCCAGCAGCCAAGGTACAGGGGGGTCGAGTGAGCAGTTCTTC. The rearrangement joins TRBV4-3 to TRBJ2-1, with TRBD1 identical over 8 bases. V was pared by 1 base and J by 9 bases, with 8 bases of the junction left unmatched. This CDR3 is built from 15 residues. Per the germline V gene, CDR1 is LGHNA and CDR2 is YSLEER.

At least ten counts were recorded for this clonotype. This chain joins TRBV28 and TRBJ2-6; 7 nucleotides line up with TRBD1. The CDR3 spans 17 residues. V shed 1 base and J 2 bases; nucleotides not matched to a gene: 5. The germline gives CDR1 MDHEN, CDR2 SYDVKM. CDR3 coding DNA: TGTGCCAGCAGTTTATACCGGGACAGCGCTGGGGCCAACGTCCTGACTTTC. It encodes CASSLYRDSAGANVLTF.

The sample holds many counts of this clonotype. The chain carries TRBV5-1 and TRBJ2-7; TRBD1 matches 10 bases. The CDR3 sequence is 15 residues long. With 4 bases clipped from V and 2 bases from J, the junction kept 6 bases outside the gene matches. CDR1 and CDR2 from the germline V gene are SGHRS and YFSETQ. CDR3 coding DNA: TGCGCCAGCAGCAGAGAGACAGGGGGCCCCTACGAGCAGTACTTC. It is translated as CASSRETGGPYEQYF.

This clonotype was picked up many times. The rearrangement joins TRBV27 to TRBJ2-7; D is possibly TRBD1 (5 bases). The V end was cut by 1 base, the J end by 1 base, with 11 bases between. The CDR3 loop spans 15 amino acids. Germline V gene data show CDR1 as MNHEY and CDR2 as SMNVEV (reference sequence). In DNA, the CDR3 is TGTGCCAGCAGTTTATTGTCCAGGGCTTCCTACGAGCAGTACTTC. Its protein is CASSLLSRASYEQYF.

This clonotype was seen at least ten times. CDR3 loop: CSATKGLVLAKNIQYF. CDR3 DNA: TGCAGTGCTACCAAGGGGTTGGTTCTAGCCAAAAACATTCAGTACTTC. The J gene is TRBJ2-4, the V gene TRBV20-1; perhaps TRBD1 as D (5 bases). The V end was cut by 4 bases, the J end by 0 bases, with 16 bases between. This CDR3 spans 16 amino acids. Per the germline V gene, CDR1 is DFQATT and CDR2 is SNEGSKA (reference sequence).

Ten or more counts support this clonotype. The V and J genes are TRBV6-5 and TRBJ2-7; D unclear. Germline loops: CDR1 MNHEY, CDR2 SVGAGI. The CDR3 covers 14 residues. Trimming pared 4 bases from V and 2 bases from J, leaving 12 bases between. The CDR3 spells CASSSQNPTYEQYF. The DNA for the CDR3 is TGTGCCAGCAGTTCGCAGAATCCTACCTACGAGCAGTACTTC.

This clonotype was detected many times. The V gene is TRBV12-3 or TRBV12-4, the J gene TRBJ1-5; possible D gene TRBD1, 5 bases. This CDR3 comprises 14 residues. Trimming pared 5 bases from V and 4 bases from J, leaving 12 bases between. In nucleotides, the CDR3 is TGTGCCAGCAGTCAAAGACAGCTTAATCAGCCCCAGCATTTT. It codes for CASSQRQLNQPQHF.

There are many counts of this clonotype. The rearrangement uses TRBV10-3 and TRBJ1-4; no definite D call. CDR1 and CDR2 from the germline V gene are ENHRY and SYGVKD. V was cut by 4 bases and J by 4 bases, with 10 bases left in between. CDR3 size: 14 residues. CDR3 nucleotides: TGTGCCATCAGTGCGGGAGGCCTTAATGAAAAACTGTTTTTT. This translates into CAISAGGLNEKLFF.

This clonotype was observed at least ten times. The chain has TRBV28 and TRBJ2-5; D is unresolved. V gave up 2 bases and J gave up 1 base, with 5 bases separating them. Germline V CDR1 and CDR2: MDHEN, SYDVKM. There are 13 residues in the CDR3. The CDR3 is CASSLTAQETQYF. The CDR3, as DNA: TGTGCCAGCAGTTTAACAGCCCAAGAGACCCAGTACTTC.

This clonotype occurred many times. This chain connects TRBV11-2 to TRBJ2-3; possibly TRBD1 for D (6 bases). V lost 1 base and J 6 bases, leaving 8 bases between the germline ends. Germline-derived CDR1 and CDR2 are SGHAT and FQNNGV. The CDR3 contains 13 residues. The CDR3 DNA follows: TGTGCCAGCAGCTTAGTTGGGGGCGATACGCAGTATTTT. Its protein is CASSLVGGDTQYF.

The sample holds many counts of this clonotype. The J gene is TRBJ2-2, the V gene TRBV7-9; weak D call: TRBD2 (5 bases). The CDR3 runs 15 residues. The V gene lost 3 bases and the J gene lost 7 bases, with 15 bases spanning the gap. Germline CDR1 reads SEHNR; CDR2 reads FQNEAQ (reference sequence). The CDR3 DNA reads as TGTGCCAGCAGCTTGGGAGCTGGGCCTGGCGGGGAGCTGTTTTTT. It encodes CASSLGAGPGGELFF.

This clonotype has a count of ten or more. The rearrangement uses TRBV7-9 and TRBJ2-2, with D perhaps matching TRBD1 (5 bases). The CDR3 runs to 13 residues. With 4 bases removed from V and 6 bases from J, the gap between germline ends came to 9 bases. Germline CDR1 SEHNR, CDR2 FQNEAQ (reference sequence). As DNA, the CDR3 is TGTGCCAGCAGCTCCCGACAGCCCGGGGAGCTGTTTTTT. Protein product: CASSSRQPGELFF.